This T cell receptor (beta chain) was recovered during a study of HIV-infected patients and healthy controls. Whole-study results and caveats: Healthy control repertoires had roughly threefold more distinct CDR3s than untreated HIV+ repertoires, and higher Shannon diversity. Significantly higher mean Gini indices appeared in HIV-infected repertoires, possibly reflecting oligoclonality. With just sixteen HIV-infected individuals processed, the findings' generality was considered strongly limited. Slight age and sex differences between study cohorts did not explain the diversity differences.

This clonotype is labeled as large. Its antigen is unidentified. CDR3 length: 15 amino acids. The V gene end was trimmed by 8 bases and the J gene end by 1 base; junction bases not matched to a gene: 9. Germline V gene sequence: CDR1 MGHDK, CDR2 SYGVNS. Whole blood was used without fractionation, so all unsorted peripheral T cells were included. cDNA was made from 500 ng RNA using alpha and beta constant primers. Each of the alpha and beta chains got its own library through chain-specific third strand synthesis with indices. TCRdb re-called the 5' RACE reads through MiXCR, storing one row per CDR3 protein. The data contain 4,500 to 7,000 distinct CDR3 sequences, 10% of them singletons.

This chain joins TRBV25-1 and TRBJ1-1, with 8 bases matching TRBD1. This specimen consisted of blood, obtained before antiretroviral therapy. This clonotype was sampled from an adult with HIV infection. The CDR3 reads CASQGDRWGNTEAFF. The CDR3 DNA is TGTGCCAGCCAAGGGGACAGGTGGGGGAACACTGAAGCTTTCTTT.